Many counts were recorded for the clone carrying this T cell receptor (beta chain). As yet, its antigen is unknown. Arm-PCR with iRepertoire HTBI primers amplified the CDR3 regions for these TCR beta libraries. Each CDR3 protein gets one entry after TCRdb re-called the multiplex PCR reads with MiXCR. Among about 660,000 distinct CDR3 sequences listed, 25% to 35% were seen once. The sample is drawn from a study of regulatory T cells in long-lasting Graves disease. Whole-study context: Treatment with antithyroid drugs for over 5 years, together with positive TSH receptor antibodies, meant persistent Graves' disease.

The V gene end was trimmed by 5 bases and the J gene end by 4 bases; junction bases not matched to a gene: 4. CDR3 length: 14 residues. Whole-study results and caveats: Repertoires from persistent disease leaned toward TRBV28, TRBJ1-2 and TRBJ2-5. Limited sample numbers may have lowered accuracy.

Time point of the sample: persistent/refractory GD, antithyroid drugs over 5 years with positive TRAb. The authors made the TCR library using RNA they extracted from PBMCs. The input for sequencing was peripheral blood mononuclear cells (PBMCs), taken when the disease was refractory, from a patient treated with antithyroid drugs. The sequence was obtained from a female donor with Graves disease. V gene TRBV12-3 or TRBV12-4 combines with J gene TRBJ2-7; 11 positions agree with TRBD2. In DNA, the CDR3 is TGTGCCAGCAGTACGACTAGCGGGGATTACGAGCAGTACTTC. This encodes CASSTTSGDYEQYF.